The 12 T cell receptor beta chains below were found in one sample sequenced in a study of cytomegalovirus exposure and HLA in healthy donors. It was with 60 Vbeta and 13 Jbeta primers that the PCR ran. Using immunoSEQ multiplex PCR, the repertoire was profiled, and TCRdb retains in-frame clones only, with some absent. Seen here are 100,000 to 150,000 clones, over 60% observed once, and the top ten hold approximately 1.5%. The sequenced material came from PBMCs. These receptors all stem from a man between 18 and 29 years old in good health and CMV-seronegative.

This clone showed up just a few times. This chain connects TRBV9 to TRBJ2-3; 7 bases are a match to TRBD1. Germline CDR1 reads SGDLS; CDR2 reads YYNGEE. Losses at the gene ends were 0 bases for V and 1 base for J; bases not matched to a gene: 11. The CDR3 is 18 amino acids. The CDR3 bases are TGTGCCAGCAGCGTAGGGAGTGGTCAGGGGGTGGGCACAGATACGCAGTATTTT. This translates into CASSVGSGQGVGTDTQYF.

The chain carries TRBV6-1 and TRBJ1-5, with D perhaps matching TRBD1 (6 bases). Germline V gene sequence: CDR1 MNHNS, CDR2 SASEGT. This CDR3 has 13 amino acids. With 6 bases removed from V and 9 bases from J, the gap between germline ends came to 15 bases. The CDR3 loop is CASSAKDSLPQHF. The DNA for the CDR3 is TGTGCCAGCAGCGCAAAGGACAGTCTGCCCCAGCATTTT.

J is TRBJ1-1 and V is TRBV30; D possibly corresponds to TRBD1 (5 bases). The CDR3 contains 12 residues. The V gene lost 3 bases and the J gene lost 12 bases, with 17 bases spanning the gap. Germline V gene sequence: CDR1 GTSNPN, CDR2 SVGIG (reference sequence). CDR3 nucleotides: TGTGCCTGGAGGGGAGGGACGGGTGGAACTTTCTTT. Amino acid sequence: CAWRGGTGGTFF.

This clone came up once. The chain is built from TRBV7-3 and TRBJ2-1; 9 bases fit TRBD2. Germline trimming cut 5 bases from V and 5 bases from J; bases unmatched to any gene: 4. The CDR3 consists of 14 residues. Germline V lookup: CDR1 SGHTA, CDR2 FQGTGA. The CDR3 coding sequence is TGTGCCAGCAGCCCGACTAGCGGTCACAATGAGCAGTTCTTC. It yields the protein CASSPTSGHNEQFF.

This rearrangement joins TRBV5-1 to TRBJ1-1, with D possibly TRBD1 on 5 matching bases. This CDR3 has 14 amino acids. Trimming took 2 bases from V and 2 from J, leaving 10 bases between them. Germline values: CDR1 SGHRS, CDR2 YFSETQ. CDR3 loop: CASSLQQVNTEAFF. CDR3 DNA: TGCGCCAGCAGCTTACAACAGGTTAACACTGAAGCTTTCTTT.

The chain links TRBV6-1 to TRBJ2-7; D possibly corresponds to TRBD1 (6 bases). The germline V gene has CDR1 MNHNS and CDR2 SASEGT. The CDR3 extends over 14 amino acids. Trimming removed 10 bases at V and 5 bases at J, with 21 bases between. This chain's CDR3 is CATSFGTFPNEQYF. The CDR3 nucleotides read TGTGCCACCAGCTTTGGGACATTTCCCAACGAGCAGTACTTC.

The chain combines TRBV2 with TRBJ1-5; TRBD1 matches at 12 bases. Trimming removed 7 bases from V and 7 bases from J; junction bases left unmatched: 5. CDR1 and CDR2 (germline): SNHLY, FYNNEI. This CDR3 region has 14 residues. The chain's CDR3 is CASTSGTGGQPQHF. The CDR3 region has the DNA TGTGCCAGCACTTCCGGGACAGGGGGCCAGCCCCAGCATTTT.

The count of this clone is one. The CDR3 DNA sequence: TGTGCCAGCAGCTTAGCCCCCGCCACAGATACGCAGTATTTT. Its translation: CASSLAPATDTQYF. The gene calls are TRBV5-8 and TRBJ2-3; D gene unclear. Germline V gives CDR1 SGHTS, CDR2 YDEGEE. Deletions cut 2 bases from V and 2 bases from J, with 9 bases between. CDR3 length: 14 amino acids.

This chain links TRBV5-4 with TRBJ1-2, with TRBD1 as a possible D gene (6 bases). The CDR3 spans 13 residues. The V gene lost 3 bases and the J gene lost 4 bases, with 10 bases spanning the gap. The V gene's germline CDR1 is SGHNT and CDR2 YYREEE (reference sequence). The CDR3 nucleotides are TGTGCCAGCAGCTATTCCAGGGGCTATGGCTACACCTTC. It yields the protein CASSYSRGYGYTF.

The rearrangement joins TRBV9 to TRBJ2-7, with 7 bases lining up with TRBD1. Trimming at V came to 4 bases and at J to 5 bases, leaving 6 bases not matched to a gene. Germline CDR1 is SGDLS and CDR2 is YYNGEE. CDR3 length equals 13 residues. The CDR3 sequence: CASSRQGWDEQYF. CDR3 DNA sequence: TGTGCCAGCAGCCGACAGGGTTGGGACGAGCAGTACTTC.

J is TRBJ2-7 and V is TRBV11-3; 8 bases map to TRBD1. The CDR3 is 13 residues long. The trim removed 2 bases at V and 6 bases at J, leaving 3 bases unmatched. In germline, CDR1 is SGHNT, CDR2 YENEEA. The CDR3 DNA is TGTGCCAGCAGCTTAAGGGACAGGAGCGAGCAGTACTTC. Translation: CASSLRDRSEQYF.

This sequence joins TRBV27 and TRBJ2-7; no definite D call. CDR3 size: 16 residues. In germline, CDR1 is MNHEY, CDR2 SMNVEV (reference sequence). V shed 0 bases and J shed 3 bases, with 15 bases lying between them. The CDR3 protein is CASSLSFQPILYEQYF. The DNA for the CDR3 is TGTGCCAGCAGTTTATCGTTCCAACCCATACTCTACGAGCAGTACTTC.